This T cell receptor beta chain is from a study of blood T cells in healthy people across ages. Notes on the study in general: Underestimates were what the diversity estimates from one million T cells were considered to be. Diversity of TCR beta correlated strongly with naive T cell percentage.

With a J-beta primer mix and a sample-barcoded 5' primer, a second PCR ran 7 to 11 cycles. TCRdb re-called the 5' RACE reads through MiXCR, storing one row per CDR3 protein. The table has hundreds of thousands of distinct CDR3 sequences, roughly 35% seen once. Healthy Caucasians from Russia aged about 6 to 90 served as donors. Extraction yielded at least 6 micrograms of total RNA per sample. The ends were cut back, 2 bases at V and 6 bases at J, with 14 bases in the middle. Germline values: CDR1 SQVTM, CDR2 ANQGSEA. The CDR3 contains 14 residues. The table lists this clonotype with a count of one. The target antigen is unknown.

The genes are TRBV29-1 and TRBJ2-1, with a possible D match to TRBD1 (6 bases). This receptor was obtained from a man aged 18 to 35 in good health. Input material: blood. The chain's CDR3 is CSVESQNRANEQFF. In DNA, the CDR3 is TGCAGCGTTGAATCACAGAACAGGGCCAATGAGCAGTTCTTC.